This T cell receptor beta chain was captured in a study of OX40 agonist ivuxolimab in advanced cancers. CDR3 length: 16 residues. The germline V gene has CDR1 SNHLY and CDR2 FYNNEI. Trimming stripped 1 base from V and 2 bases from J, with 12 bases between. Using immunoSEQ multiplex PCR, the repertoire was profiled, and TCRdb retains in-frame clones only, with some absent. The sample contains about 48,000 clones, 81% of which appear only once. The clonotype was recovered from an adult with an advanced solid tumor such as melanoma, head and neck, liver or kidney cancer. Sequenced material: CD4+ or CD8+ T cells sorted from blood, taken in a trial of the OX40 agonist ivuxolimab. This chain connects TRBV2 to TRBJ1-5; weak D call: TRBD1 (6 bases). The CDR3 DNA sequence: TGTGCCAGCAGTGAAGGGGTAGGGGGACGCAATCAGCCCCAGCATTTT. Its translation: CASSEGVGGRNQPQHF.